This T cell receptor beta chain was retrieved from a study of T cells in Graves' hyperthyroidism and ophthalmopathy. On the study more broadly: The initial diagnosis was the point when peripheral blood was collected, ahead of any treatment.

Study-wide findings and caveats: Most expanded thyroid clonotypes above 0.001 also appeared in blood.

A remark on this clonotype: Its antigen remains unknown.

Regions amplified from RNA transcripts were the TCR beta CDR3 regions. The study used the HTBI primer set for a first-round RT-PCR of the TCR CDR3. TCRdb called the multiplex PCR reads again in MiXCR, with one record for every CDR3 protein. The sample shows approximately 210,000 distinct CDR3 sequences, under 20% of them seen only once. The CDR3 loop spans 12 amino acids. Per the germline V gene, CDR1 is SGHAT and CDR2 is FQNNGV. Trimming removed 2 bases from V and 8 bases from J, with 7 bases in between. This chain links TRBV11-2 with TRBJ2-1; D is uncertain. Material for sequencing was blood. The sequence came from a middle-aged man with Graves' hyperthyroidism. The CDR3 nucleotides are TGTGCCAGCAGCTTATTACGGTATGAGCAGTTCTTC. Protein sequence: CASSLLRYEQFF.